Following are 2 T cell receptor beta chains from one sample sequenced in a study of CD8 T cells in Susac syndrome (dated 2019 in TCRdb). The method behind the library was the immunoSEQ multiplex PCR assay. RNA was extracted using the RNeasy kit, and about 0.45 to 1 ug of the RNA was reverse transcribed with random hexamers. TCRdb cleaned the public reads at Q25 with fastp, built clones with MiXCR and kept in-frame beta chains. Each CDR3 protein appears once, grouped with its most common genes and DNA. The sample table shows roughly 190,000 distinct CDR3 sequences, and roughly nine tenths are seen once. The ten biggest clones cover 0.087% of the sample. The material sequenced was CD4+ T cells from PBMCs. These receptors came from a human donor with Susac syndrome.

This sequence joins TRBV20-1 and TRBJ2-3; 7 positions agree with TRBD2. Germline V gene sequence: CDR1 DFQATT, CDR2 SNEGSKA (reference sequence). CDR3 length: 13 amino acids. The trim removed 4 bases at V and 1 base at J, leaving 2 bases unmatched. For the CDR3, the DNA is TGCAGTGCTAACCTAGCGGGCACAGATACGCAGTATTTT. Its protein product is CSANLAGTDTQYF.

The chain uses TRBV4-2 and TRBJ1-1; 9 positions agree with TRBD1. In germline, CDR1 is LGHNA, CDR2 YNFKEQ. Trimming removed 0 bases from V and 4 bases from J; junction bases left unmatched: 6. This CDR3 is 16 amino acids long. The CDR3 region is CASSQDLGQGGTEAFF. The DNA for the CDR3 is TGTGCCAGCAGCCAAGATCTGGGACAGGGTGGCACTGAAGCTTTCTTT.